This TCR beta chain is drawn from a study of T cell responses to AZD1222 COVID-19 vaccine. Study-wide points: Females outnumbered males among donors, who were mostly white British; clonal diversity was possibly underestimated.

The assay was immunoSEQ multiplex PCR, and TCRdb's table has in-frame clones only and misses some. The table includes 120,000 or so clones, roughly nine tenths detected once. Worth noting for this clone: No antigen is known for it.

The sample here was peripheral blood, taken on day 0 of AZD1222 vaccination. This clonotype was sampled from an adult in good health.

CDR3 nucleotides: TGCAGTGCTAGTCAGCCGGGACTCTTGGACTATGGCTACACCTTC. Translation gives CSASQPGLLDYGYTF. The gene calls are TRBV20-1 and TRBJ1-2; tentative D call: TRBD1 (5 bases). The CDR3 sequence is 15 residues long. Germline CDR1 and CDR2: DFQATT and SNEGSKA (reference sequence). V shed 3 bases and J shed 3 bases, with 17 bases lying between them.